This T cell receptor beta chain was recorded in a study of blood T cell repertoires in COVID-19. At the level of the study: The cDNA or gDNA used as material had been derived from T cells, B-cell-depleted T cells, or PBMCs.

As originally analysed: Nucleated cell number was recorded as an estimate derived from reference gene primer amplification. The repertoire was sequenced with immunoSEQ multiplex PCR; TCRdb's copy has only in-frame clones and lacks some. V, J and clone size are those of that table, while D and trimming were read from the DNA. The data contain some 220,000 clones, over 75% of them seen just once; the ten biggest clones take up about 2.5%. The CDR3 is 13 amino acids. The V end lost 0 bases, the J end lost 9 bases, and 9 bases lay between the germline ends. CDR1 GTSNPN and CDR2 SVGIG come from the germline V gene (reference sequence). During active infection, Seattle patients enrolled and were then monitored through disease.

The material sequenced was peripheral blood. The clonotype was recovered from a woman in her 70s with COVID-19, enrolled during active disease. The chain carries TRBV30 and TRBJ1-6; D may be TRBD1 (6 bases). The CDR3 DNA is TGTGCCTGGAGTGTGGCAGGGGCTTCACCCCTCCACTTT. It translates to CAWSVAGASPLHF.